One sample yielded the 32 T cell receptor beta chains listed below, sequenced in a study of T-cell memory formation after mild COVID-19. Each CDR3 protein gets one entry after TCRdb re-called the 5' RACE reads with MiXCR. The sample has approximately 60,000 distinct CDR3 sequences; roughly 9.5% are singletons. The sequenced material came from PBMCs or a T cell subset sorted from them (not recorded which). All receptors come from a man between 18 and 35 years old who had mild COVID-19 (a few samples of this study predate the infection). Cell type and time point are not known.

The chain couples TRBV19 to TRBJ1-6; D gene uncertain. The ends were cut back, 6 bases at V and 9 bases at J, with 15 bases in the middle. The CDR3 sequence is 14 residues long. From germline, CDR1 is LNHDA and CDR2 SQIVND (reference sequence). CDR3: CASRRSSGGSPLHF. For the CDR3, the DNA is TGTGCCAGTAGAAGGTCCTCCGGCGGTTCACCCCTCCACTTT.

This clonotype was seen more than once but under ten times. This chain connects TRBV7-2 to TRBJ1-1, with D possibly being TRBD1 (5 bases). V lost 5 bases and J lost 6, with 13 bases in between. CDR1 is SGHTA and CDR2 is FQGNSA in the germline V gene. The CDR3 has 13 amino acids. The chain's CDR3 is CASSKWGGAEAFF. In nucleotides, the CDR3 is TGTGCCAGCAGCAAGTGGGGAGGGGCTGAAGCTTTCTTT.

About this clonotype: A read error may explain this, as a much larger clone is one base away. This rearrangement joins TRBV7-9 to TRBJ2-3; 7 bases fit TRBD2. Germline lookup yields CDR1 SEHNR and CDR2 FQNEAQ (reference sequence). The trim removed 8 bases at V and 0 bases at J, leaving 11 bases unmatched. This CDR3 region has 16 residues. The CDR3 bases are TGTGCCAGCCACAAGGGACTATCGGCTAGCACAGATACGCAGTATTTT. It encodes CASHKGLSASTDTQYF.

This clonotype was recorded at least ten times. V gene TRBV6-2 or TRBV6-3 combines with J gene TRBJ1-2; the D gene is possibly TRBD1 (5 bases). Germline V gene lookup returns CDR1 MNHEY and CDR2 SVGEGT. This CDR3 is 11 amino acids long. The V and J ends lost 5 bases and 5 bases respectively, with 6 bases between them. The CDR3 sequence is CASSPGYGYTF. The DNA of the CDR3 is TGTGCCAGCAGTCCAGGGTATGGCTACACCTTC.

This clonotype was counted at least ten times. The chain links TRBV12-3 or TRBV12-4 to TRBJ2-1, with D uncertain. Trimming took off 7 bases at V and 9 bases at J, with 13 bases between the two ends. CDR3 length: 12 amino acids. As DNA, the CDR3 is TGTGCCAGCATTGATGGCCGCAGTGAGCAGTTCTTC. It specifies CASIDGRSEQFF.

J is TRBJ2-2 and V is TRBV5-1, with 9 bases identical to TRBD2. The CDR3 spans 15 residues. V shed 6 bases, J shed 6 bases, and the junction held 9 bases outside the gene matches. Per the germline V gene, CDR1 is SGHRS and CDR2 is YFSETQ. CDR3 region: CASTPRTSEAGELFF. CDR3 sequence (DNA): TGCGCCAGCACCCCTCGGACTAGCGAGGCCGGGGAGCTGTTTTTT.

This clonotype turned up a few times. The rearrangement links TRBV20-1 to TRBJ2-5; D might be TRBD1 or TRBD2, each matching 6 bases. V lost 5 bases and J lost 4, with 17 bases in between. The CDR3 totals 14 residues. Germline CDR1 and CDR2: DFQATT and SNEGSKA (reference sequence). The CDR3 here is CSAPRGLGVETQYF. Here the CDR3 DNA reads TGCAGTGCTCCCCGGGGGCTGGGAGTAGAGACCCAGTACTTC.

This clonotype showed up many times. The CDR3 region has the DNA TGTGCCAGCAGTCTTCGCTTCCCAGATACGCAGTATTTT. Protein product: CASSLRFPDTQYF. The gene calls are TRBV12-3 or TRBV12-4 and TRBJ2-3; D gene ambiguous. The germline V and J ends were trimmed by 5 bases and 4 bases, with 10 bases remaining between them. The CDR3 is made up of 13 amino acids.

The chain combines TRBV23-1 with TRBJ2-5, with 10 bases fitting TRBD2. TRBV23-1 is an open reading frame, and its role is uncertain. With V trimmed by 2 bases and J by 1 base, 4 bases remained unmatched. This CDR3 has 16 amino acids. CDR3 nucleotides: TGCGCCAGCAGTCAACGGCTAGCGGGGGCCCAAGAGACCCAGTACTTC. Encoded protein: CASSQRLAGAQETQYF.

The chain links TRBV4-2 to TRBJ1-2, with D uncertain. Germline CDR1 LGHNA, CDR2 YNFKEQ. The CDR3 totals 15 residues. The V end was cut by 0 bases, the J end by 8 bases, with 16 bases between. Written as DNA, the CDR3 is TGTGCCAGCAGCCAAGATAAAGGTGCGGGAAGGGGCTACACCTTC. Translating it yields CASSQDKGAGRGYTF.

There are a few counts of this clonotype. This chain's CDR3 is CASKGTKGYGYTF. As DNA, the CDR3 is TGTGCCAGCAAGGGCACCAAGGGCTATGGCTACACCTTC. The chain employs TRBV6-6 and TRBJ1-2; D remains ambiguous. With 7 bases removed from V and 4 bases from J, the gap between germline ends came to 13 bases. The CDR3 extends over 13 amino acids. Germline V gene data show CDR1 as MNHNY and CDR2 as SVGAGI (reference sequence).

This clonotype was counted at least ten times. The rearrangement joins TRBV12-3 or TRBV12-4 to TRBJ2-7, with D tentatively TRBD1 (5 bases). This CDR3 is built from 13 residues. Trimming cost V 2 bases and J 7 bases, with 12 bases left between them. The CDR3 region has the DNA TGTGCCAGCAGTTTACTGGGGCTCGGGGAGCAGTACTTC. It codes for CASSLLGLGEQYF.

In its sample, this clonotype was seen a few times. CDR3 sequence: CASSPRVRQETQYF. CDR3 DNA: TGTGCCAGCAGCCCCAGGGTTCGACAAGAGACCCAGTACTTC. V is TRBV5-5 and J is TRBJ2-5, with D perhaps TRBD1 (5 bases). Germline V lookup: CDR1 SGHKS, CDR2 YYEKEE (reference sequence). V was cut by 4 bases and J by 2 bases, with 12 bases left in between. The CDR3 runs 14 residues.

This clonotype was counted only a few times. The V gene is TRBV20-1, the J gene TRBJ2-3; D is uncertain. CDR1 and CDR2 from the germline V gene are DFQATT and SNEGSKA (reference sequence). Trimming pared 3 bases from V and 0 bases from J, leaving 13 bases between. This CDR3 contains 15 residues. DNA for the CDR3: TGCAGTGCTAGTCCGGCAGACGGTAGCACAGATACGCAGTATTTT. Translated: CSASPADGSTDTQYF.

The chain is built from TRBV5-1 and TRBJ1-2; no definite D call. V was cut by 4 bases and J by 8 bases, with 9 bases left in between. Germline assignment: CDR1 SGHRS and CDR2 YFSETQ. The CDR3 consists of 11 residues. CDR3 sequence (DNA): TGCGCCAGCAGCCTCGAAGGGGGCTACACCTTC. Protein: CASSLEGGYTF. Supplemented by reference TRBV5-1 and TRBJ1-2, the full variable domain reads KAGVTQTPRYLIKTRGQQVTLSCSPISGHRSVSWYQQTPGQGLQFLFEYFSETQRNKGNFPGRFSGRQFSNSRSEMNVSTLELGDSALYLCASSLEGGYTFGSGTRLTVV.

The chain employs TRBV14 and TRBJ2-3, with D possibly being TRBD2 (5 bases). Trimming stripped 4 bases from V and 7 bases from J, with 9 bases between. CDR3 length: 12 residues. CDR1 and CDR2 from the germline V gene are SGHDN and FVKESK. The CDR3 DNA reads as TGTGCCAGCAGCCCCGGCGGGCATACGCAGTATTTT. Protein sequence: CASSPGGHTQYF.

This clonotype was counted many times. V gene TRBV7-2 combines with J gene TRBJ2-3, with D unclear. Germline lookup yields CDR1 SGHTA and CDR2 FQGNSA. With 4 bases removed from V and 2 bases from J, the gap between germline ends came to 16 bases. The CDR3 contains 16 residues. The CDR3 DNA follows: TGTGCCAGCAGCTCAAGTGGTGGGTTTGTCACAGATACGCAGTATTTT. It codes for CASSSSGGFVTDTQYF.

This chain links TRBV4-3 with TRBJ2-1; 7 bases map to TRBD1. Germline CDR1 reads LGHNA; CDR2 reads YSLEER. The CDR3 runs to 15 residues. The V segment lost 4 bases and the J segment 3 bases; nucleotides outside the gene matches: 6. CDR3 bases: TGCGCCAGCAGCCCCGGGACAGCCAACTACAATGAGCAGTTCTTC. It specifies CASSPGTANYNEQFF.

This clonotype was seen a handful of times. The CDR3 loop reads CSVATGPSGTEAFF. DNA for the CDR3: TGCAGCGTTGCTACAGGACCCTCGGGCACTGAAGCTTTCTTT. This chain links TRBV29-1 with TRBJ1-1, with D possibly TRBD1 on 5 matching bases. Trimming removed 4 bases at V and 4 bases at J, with 16 bases between. Germline CDR1 and CDR2: SQVTM and ANQGSEA. CDR3 size: 14 residues.

The chain combines TRBV5-4 with TRBJ2-2; D tentatively fits TRBD1 or TRBD2 (5 bases each). The germline V gene encodes CDR1 SGHNT and CDR2 YYREEE (reference sequence). The CDR3 is made up of 15 amino acids. V lost 4 bases and J lost 6, with 16 bases in between. The CDR3 is CASSPGTAGAGELFF. In nucleotides, the CDR3 is TGTGCCAGCAGCCCGGGGACGGCTGGAGCCGGGGAGCTGTTTTTT. The whole variable domain, filled in from reference TRBV5-4 and TRBJ2-2, reads ETGVTQSPTHLIKTRGQQVTLRCSSQSGHNTVSWYQQALGQGPQFIFQYYREEENGRGNFPPRFSGLQFPNYSSELNVNALELDDSALYLCASSPGTAGAGELFFGEGSRLTVL.

CDR3: CASSIGQAQNEKLFF. The CDR3 bases are TGTGCCAGCAGCATCGGACAGGCACAGAATGAAAAACTGTTTTTT. The rearrangement links TRBV12-3 or TRBV12-4 to TRBJ1-4; 7 bases fit TRBD1. J gave up 5 bases and V 6 bases, and 9 bases lay outside the gene matches. This CDR3 spans 15 amino acids.

In this sample, this clonotype turned up many times. The V gene is TRBV7-2, the J gene TRBJ2-1; 10 nucleotides match TRBD2. Germline V gene lookup returns CDR1 SGHTA and CDR2 FQGNSA. The CDR3 length is 15 residues. With 5 bases clipped from V and 4 bases from J, the junction kept 5 bases outside the gene matches. The CDR3 is CASSLGTSVYNEQFF. The CDR3 nucleotides are TGTGCCAGCAGCCTGGGGACTAGCGTGTACAATGAGCAGTTCTTC.

The chain combines TRBV7-9 with TRBJ2-7; D is undetermined. The CDR3 has 11 residues. The V and J ends lost 5 bases and 7 bases respectively, with 9 bases between them. The germline V gene encodes CDR1 SEHNR and CDR2 FQNEAQ (reference sequence). CDR3 nucleotide sequence: TGTGCCAGCAGCCGCTGGGGAGAGCAGTACTTC. Translated: CASSRWGEQYF.

The rearrangement joins TRBV28 to TRBJ1-5; D possibly corresponds to TRBD1 (6 bases). V lost 7 bases and J lost 2, with 18 bases in between. CDR3 length: 16 amino acids. Germline V gene sequence: CDR1 MDHEN, CDR2 SYDVKM. The CDR3 spells CASIQGGSAGNQPQHF. CDR3 DNA: TGTGCCAGCATTCAAGGGGGGTCGGCGGGCAATCAGCCCCAGCATTTT. Using reference TRBV28 and TRBJ1-5 for the parts outside the CDR3, the full variable domain is DVKVTQSSRYLVKRTGEKVFLECVQDMDHENMFWYRQDPGLGLRLIYFSYDVKMKEKGDIPEGYSVSREKKERFSLILESASTNQTSMYLCASIQGGSAGNQPQHFGDGTRLSIL.

In its sample, this clonotype was seen a few times. This chain links TRBV10-3 with TRBJ2-7, with 10 positions matching TRBD1. In germline, CDR1 is ENHRY, CDR2 SYGVKD. The CDR3 runs to 14 residues. The V and J ends lost 10 bases and 6 bases, in that order; junction bases with no gene match: 12. This CDR3 is CATRDRGPEVEQYF. The CDR3 nucleotides are TGTGCCACCCGGGACAGGGGTCCGGAGGTCGAGCAGTACTTC.

This chain links TRBV7-2 with TRBJ1-1; D unclear. V lost 2 bases and J lost 2, with 6 bases in between. CDR1 and CDR2 (germline): SGHTA, FQGNSA. CDR3 size: 13 residues. CDR3 nucleotide sequence: TGTGCCAGCAGCTTAAGGAGTAACACTGAAGCTTTCTTT. This encodes CASSLRSNTEAFF. Filled out from reference TRBV7-2 and TRBJ1-1, the complete variable domain reads GAGVSQSPSNKVTEKGKDVELRCDPISGHTALYWYRQSLGQGLEFLIYFQGNSAPDKSGLPSDRFSAERTGGSVSTLTIQRTQQEDSAVYLCASSLRSNTEAFFGQGTRLTVV.

The V call is TRBV7-2, the J call TRBJ2-7, with no clear D. V dropped 2 bases and J dropped 7 bases, with 6 bases sitting between them. CDR1 SGHTA and CDR2 FQGNSA come from the germline V gene. The CDR3 covers 11 residues. CDR3: CASSLPWEQYV. CDR3 sequence (DNA): TGTGCCAGCAGCTTACCGTGGGAGCAGTACGTC.

In its sample, this clonotype was seen a few times. J is TRBJ1-4 and V is TRBV5-1; TRBD1 might be the D (6 bases). This CDR3 has 15 residues. V lost 0 bases and J lost 8, with 14 bases in between. The germline gives CDR1 SGHRS, CDR2 YFSETQ. The CDR3 coding sequence is TGCGCCAGCAGCTTGGGGGAGGACAGACGGGAAAAACTGTTTTTT. It is translated as CASSLGEDRREKLFF.

The chain joins TRBV29-1 to TRBJ1-5; possible D gene TRBD1, 5 bases. The CDR3 has 13 amino acids. Germline V gene sequence: CDR1 SQVTM, CDR2 ANQGSEA. V lost 6 bases and J 6 bases, leaving 15 bases between the germline ends. This CDR3 reads CSVREQESQPQHF. Here the CDR3 DNA reads TGCAGCGTAAGGGAACAGGAGTCTCAGCCCCAGCATTTT.

This clonotype turned up a few times. The rearrangement uses TRBV4-3 and TRBJ1-5; D gene uncertain. The CDR3 length is 18 residues. Germline V gives CDR1 LGHNA, CDR2 YSLEER. V lost 0 bases, J lost 0 bases, and 15 bases lay in between. For the CDR3, the DNA is TGCGCCAGCAGCCAAGATTCGCGGGAGACGTATAGCAATCAGCCCCAGCATTTT. Translating it yields CASSQDSRETYSNQPQHF.

The rearrangement uses TRBV2 and TRBJ1-5, with D possibly TRBD1 on 5 matching bases. Trimming cost V 11 bases and J 0 bases, with 14 bases left between them. Germline-derived CDR1 and CDR2 are SNHLY and FYNNEI. CDR3 length: 14 residues. The CDR3 nucleotides are TGTGCCTATGGGGACGGGAATAGCAATCAGCCCCAGCATTTT. Protein: CAYGDGNSNQPQHF.

The gene calls are TRBV5-1 and TRBJ2-6, with D tentatively TRBD1 (5 bases). The CDR3 loop spans 15 amino acids. The V gene's germline CDR1 is SGHRS and CDR2 YFSETQ. Between the trimmed V and J ends, which lost 3 bases and 4 bases, there was a span of 11 bases. The CDR3 region has the DNA TGCGCCAGCAGCTGGCAGGGTACCGGGGCCAACGTCCTGACTTTC. Translating it yields CASSWQGTGANVLTF. The variable domain in full, completed from reference TRBV5-1 and TRBJ2-6, reads KAGVTQTPRYLIKTRGQQVTLSCSPISGHRSVSWYQQTPGQGLQFLFEYFSETQRNKGNFPGRFSGRQFSNSRSEMNVSTLELGDSALYLCASSWQGTGANVLTFGAGSRLTVL.